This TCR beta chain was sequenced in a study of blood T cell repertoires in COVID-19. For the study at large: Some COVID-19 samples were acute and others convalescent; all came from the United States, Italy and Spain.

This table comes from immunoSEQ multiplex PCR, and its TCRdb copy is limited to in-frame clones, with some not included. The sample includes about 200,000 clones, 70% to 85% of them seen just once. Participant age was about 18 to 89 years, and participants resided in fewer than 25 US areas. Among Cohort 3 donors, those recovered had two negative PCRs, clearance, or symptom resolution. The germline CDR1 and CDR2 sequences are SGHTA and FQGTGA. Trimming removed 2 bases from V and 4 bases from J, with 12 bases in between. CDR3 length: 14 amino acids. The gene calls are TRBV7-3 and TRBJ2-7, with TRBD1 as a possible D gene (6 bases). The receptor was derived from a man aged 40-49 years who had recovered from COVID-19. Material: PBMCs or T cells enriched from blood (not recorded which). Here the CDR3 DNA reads TGTGCCAGCAGCTTATTTGGGGGCAGTTACGAGCAGTACTTC. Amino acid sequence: CASSLFGGSYEQYF.